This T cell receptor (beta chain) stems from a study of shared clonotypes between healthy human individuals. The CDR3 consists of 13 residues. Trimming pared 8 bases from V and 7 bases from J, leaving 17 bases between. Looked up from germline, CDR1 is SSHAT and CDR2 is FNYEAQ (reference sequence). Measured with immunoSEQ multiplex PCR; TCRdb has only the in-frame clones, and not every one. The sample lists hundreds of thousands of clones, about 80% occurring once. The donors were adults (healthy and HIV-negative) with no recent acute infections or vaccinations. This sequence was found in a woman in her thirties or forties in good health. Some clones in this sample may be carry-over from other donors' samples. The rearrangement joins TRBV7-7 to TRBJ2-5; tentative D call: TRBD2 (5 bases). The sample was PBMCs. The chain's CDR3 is CASSFGGEGTQYF. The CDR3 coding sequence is TGTGCCAGCTCATTCGGTGGCGAGGGGACCCAGTACTTC.